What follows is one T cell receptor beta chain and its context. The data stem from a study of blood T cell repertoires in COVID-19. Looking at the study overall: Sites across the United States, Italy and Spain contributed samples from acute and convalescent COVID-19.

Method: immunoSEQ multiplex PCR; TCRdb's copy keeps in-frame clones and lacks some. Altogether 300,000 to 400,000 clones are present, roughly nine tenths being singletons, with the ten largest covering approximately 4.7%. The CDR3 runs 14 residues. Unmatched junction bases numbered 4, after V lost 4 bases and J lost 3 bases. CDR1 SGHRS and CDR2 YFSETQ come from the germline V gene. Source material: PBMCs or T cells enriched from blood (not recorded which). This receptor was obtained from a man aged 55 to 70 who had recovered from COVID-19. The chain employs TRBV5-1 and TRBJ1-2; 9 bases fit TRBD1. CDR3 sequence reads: CASSVTGGDYGYTF. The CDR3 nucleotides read TGCGCCAGCAGCGTGACAGGGGGGGACTATGGCTACACCTTC.